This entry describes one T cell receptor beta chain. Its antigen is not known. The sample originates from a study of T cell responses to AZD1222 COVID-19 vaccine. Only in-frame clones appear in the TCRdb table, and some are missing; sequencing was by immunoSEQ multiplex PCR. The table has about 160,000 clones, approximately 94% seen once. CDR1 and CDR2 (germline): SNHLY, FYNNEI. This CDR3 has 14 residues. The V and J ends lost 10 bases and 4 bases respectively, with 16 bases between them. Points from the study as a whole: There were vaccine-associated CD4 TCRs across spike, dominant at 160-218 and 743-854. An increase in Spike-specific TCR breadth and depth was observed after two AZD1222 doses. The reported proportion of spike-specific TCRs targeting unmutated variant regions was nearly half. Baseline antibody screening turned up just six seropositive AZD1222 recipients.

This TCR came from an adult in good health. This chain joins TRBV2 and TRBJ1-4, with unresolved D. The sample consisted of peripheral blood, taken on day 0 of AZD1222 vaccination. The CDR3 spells CATYRSELNEKLFF. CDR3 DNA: TGTGCCACCTACCGGAGTGAGCTTAATGAAAAACTGTTTTTT.